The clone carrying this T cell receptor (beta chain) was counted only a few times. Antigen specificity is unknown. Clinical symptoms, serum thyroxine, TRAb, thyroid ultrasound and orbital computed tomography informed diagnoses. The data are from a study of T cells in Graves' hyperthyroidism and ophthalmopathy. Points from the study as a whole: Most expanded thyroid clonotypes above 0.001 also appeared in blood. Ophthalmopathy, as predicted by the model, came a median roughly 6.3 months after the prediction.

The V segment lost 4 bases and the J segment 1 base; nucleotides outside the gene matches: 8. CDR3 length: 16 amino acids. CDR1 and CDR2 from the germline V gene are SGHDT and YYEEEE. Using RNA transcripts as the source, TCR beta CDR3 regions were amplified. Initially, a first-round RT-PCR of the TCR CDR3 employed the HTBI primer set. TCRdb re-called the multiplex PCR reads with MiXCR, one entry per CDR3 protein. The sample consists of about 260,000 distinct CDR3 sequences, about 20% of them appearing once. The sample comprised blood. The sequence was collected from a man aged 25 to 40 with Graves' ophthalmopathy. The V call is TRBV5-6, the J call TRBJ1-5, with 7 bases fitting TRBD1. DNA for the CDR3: TGTGCCAGCAGCACAAAACAGGGGAACAGCAATCAGCCCCAGCATTTT. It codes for CASSTKQGNSNQPQHF.